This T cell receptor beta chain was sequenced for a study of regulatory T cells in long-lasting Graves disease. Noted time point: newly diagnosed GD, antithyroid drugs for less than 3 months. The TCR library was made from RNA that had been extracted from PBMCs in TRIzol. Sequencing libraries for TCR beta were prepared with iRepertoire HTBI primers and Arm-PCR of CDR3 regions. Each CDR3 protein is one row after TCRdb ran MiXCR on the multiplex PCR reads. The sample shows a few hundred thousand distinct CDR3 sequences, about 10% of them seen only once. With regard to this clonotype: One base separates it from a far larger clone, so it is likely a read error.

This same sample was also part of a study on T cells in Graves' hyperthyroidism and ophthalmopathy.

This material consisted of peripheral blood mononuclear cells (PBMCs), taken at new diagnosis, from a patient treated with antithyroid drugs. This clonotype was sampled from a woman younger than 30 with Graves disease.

This chain's CDR3 is CASSPEYSGNTIYF. CDR3 nucleotides: TGTGCCAGCAGCCCGGAGTACTCTGGAAACACCATATATTTT. The V call is TRBV7-8, the J call TRBJ1-3; D not resolved. Trimming took off 5 bases at V and 0 bases at J, with 8 bases between the two ends. CDR1 SGHVS and CDR2 FQNEAQ come from the germline V gene. This CDR3 spans 14 amino acids.